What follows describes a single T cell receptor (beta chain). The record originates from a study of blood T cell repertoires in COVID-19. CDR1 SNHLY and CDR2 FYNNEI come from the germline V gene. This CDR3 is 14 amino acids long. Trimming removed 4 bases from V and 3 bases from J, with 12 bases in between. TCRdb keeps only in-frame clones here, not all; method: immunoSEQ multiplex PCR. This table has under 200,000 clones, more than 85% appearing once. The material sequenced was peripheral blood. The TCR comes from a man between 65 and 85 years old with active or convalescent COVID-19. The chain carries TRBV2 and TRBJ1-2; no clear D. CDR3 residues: CASSGAVGHYGYTF. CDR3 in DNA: TGTGCCAGCAGTGGTGCGGTTGGCCACTATGGCTACACCTTC.